What follows are 10 T cell receptor beta chains derived from one specimen sequenced in a study of beta chain features in type 1 diabetes. Study-wide points: TCRB CDR3 length was moderately but significantly reduced in all four CD4+ subsets of Type 1 diabetes patients.

No antigen is known for these receptors. As every portion of the isolated RNA was reverse transcribed, the sequencing read expressed TCRB transcripts. Produced via immunoSEQ multiplex PCR; TCRdb's table is partial and in-frame only. The sample has about 160,000 clones, roughly 63% seen once. The sample consisted of naive CD4+ T cells from blood. The source is a man younger than 40 with type 1 diabetes.

The chain links TRBV5-1 to TRBJ2-1; D remains ambiguous. V was shortened by 0 bases and J by 6 bases, with 10 bases between the two germline ends. The CDR3 covers 14 residues. The germline CDR1 and CDR2 sequences are SGHRS and YFSETQ. CDR3 region: CASSLGPSSNEQFF. CDR3 bases: TGCGCCAGCAGCTTGGGACCGTCTTCCAATGAGCAGTTCTTC.

The chain combines TRBV29-1 with TRBJ2-7, with TRBD2 matching 7 bases. Per the germline V gene, CDR1 is SQVTM and CDR2 is ANQGSEA. Unmatched junction bases numbered 2, after V lost 7 bases and J lost 2 bases. The CDR3 is made up of 11 amino acids. CDR3: CSASGAYEQYF. The DNA for the CDR3 is TGCAGCGCCAGCGGGGCCTACGAGCAGTACTTC.

The chain carries TRBV30 and TRBJ2-2; D gene ambiguous. This CDR3 region has 15 residues. Germline V gene data show CDR1 as GTSNPN and CDR2 as SVGIG (reference sequence). V was cut by 3 bases and J by 1 base, with 12 bases left in between. This CDR3 is CAWRPWQLNTGELFF. The CDR3, as DNA: TGTGCCTGGAGGCCCTGGCAACTGAACACCGGGGAGCTGTTTTTT.

This clone was observed a few times. This chain joins TRBV25-1 and TRBJ2-4, with D unresolved. This CDR3 has 14 amino acids. The V gene lost 1 base and the J gene lost 7 bases, with 11 bases spanning the gap. Germline values: CDR1 MGHDK, CDR2 SYGVNS. The CDR3 DNA sequence: TGTGCCAGCAGTGAATGGTCAGATAGTAACATTCAGTACTTC. Translated: CASSEWSDSNIQYF.

The chain uses TRBV30 and TRBJ1-1; D not certain. V lost 0 bases, J lost 3 bases, and 5 bases lay in between. The V gene's germline CDR1 is GTSNPN and CDR2 SVGIG (reference sequence). The CDR3 extends over 12 amino acids. The CDR3 is CAWSVLYTEAFF. The CDR3 DNA follows: TGTGCCTGGAGTGTATTGTACACTGAAGCTTTCTTT.

This clone came up a few times. The rearrangement joins TRBV7-8 to TRBJ2-1; D assignment may be TRBD1 or TRBD2 (6 bases each). The V end lost 2 bases, the J end lost 3 bases, and 14 bases lay between the germline ends. Germline V gives CDR1 SGHVS, CDR2 FQNEAQ. The CDR3 is made up of 16 amino acids. CDR3 nucleotide sequence: TGTGCCAGCAGCTTACAACGGGGGCTGAGCTACAATGAGCAGTTCTTC. It codes for CASSLQRGLSYNEQFF.

This clone was picked up one time. This chain uses TRBV5-6 with TRBJ2-1; D is uncertain. The germline V and J ends were trimmed by 2 bases and 7 bases, with 7 bases remaining between them. The CDR3 is made up of 12 amino acids. From germline, CDR1 is SGHDT and CDR2 YYEEEE. Here the CDR3 reads CASSFLGNEQFF. The CDR3, as DNA: TGTGCCAGCAGCTTTCTGGGTAATGAGCAGTTCTTC.

The J gene is TRBJ2-7, the V gene TRBV30; TRBD2 matches at 8 bases. The junction had 3 bases not matched to a gene; V was cut back by 2 bases and J by 6 bases. From germline, CDR1 is GTSNPN and CDR2 SVGIG (reference sequence). This CDR3 has 12 residues. The CDR3 region is CAWSPGGAEQYF. In DNA form, the CDR3 reads TGTGCCTGGAGTCCGGGAGGGGCCGAGCAGTACTTC.

This rearrangement joins TRBV9 to TRBJ1-2, with D tentatively TRBD1 (6 bases). The V gene's germline CDR1 is SGDLS and CDR2 YYNGEE. This CDR3 contains 15 residues. V dropped 2 bases and J dropped 5 bases, with 16 bases sitting between them. CDR3 in amino acids: CASSVAGADRYGYTF. In DNA, the CDR3 is TGTGCCAGCAGCGTGGCGGGGGCGGATCGTTATGGCTACACCTTC.

This chain links TRBV14 with TRBJ1-1; D remains ambiguous. CDR3 length: 13 amino acids. Germline CDR1 and CDR2: SGHDN and FVKESK. V dropped 0 bases and J dropped 3 bases, with 5 bases sitting between them. CDR3 region: CASSQDRDTEAFF. Here the CDR3 DNA reads TGTGCCAGCAGCCAAGATAGGGACACTGAAGCTTTCTTT.